This record covers a single T cell receptor beta chain. Its antigen is currently unknown. Genomic DNA constituted the template upon which TCR beta VDJ and CDR3 profiling was performed. Via MiXCR, TCRdb re-called the reads, giving one row per CDR3 protein. The top ten clones hold about half of a sample with approximately 200,000 distinct CDR3 sequences, about three fifths of them seen once. These data come from a study of CD8+CD57+ T cells in acquired aplastic anemia. Study summary: Across the sorted CD4+ and CD8+ cells, DNA amounts averaged roughly 3 ug.

In germline, CDR1 is MRHNA, CDR2 SNTAGT. The CDR3 consists of 16 residues. V trimming: 5 bases; J trimming: 4 bases; junction bases outside the gene matches: 14. Study-level findings and limits: About 30 CD8+ CDR3 sequences occurred in both the patients and the controls.

The TCR was taken from a human donor with severe aplastic anemia or a healthy control (not recorded which). Sequenced input: sorted CD4+, CD8+, or CD8+CD57+ T cells (not recorded which) from PBMCs. The chain employs TRBV6-4 and TRBJ2-7; 7 bases are shared with TRBD1. This CDR3 reads CASSNPGQDRAYEQYF. The CDR3 DNA sequence: TGTGCCAGCAGTAACCCAGGGCAAGACAGGGCGTACGAGCAGTACTTC.